The 20 T cell receptor beta chains below all came from one sample that was sequenced in a study of shared clonotypes between healthy human individuals. TCRdb's copy holds only in-frame clones and misses some; the assay was immunoSEQ multiplex PCR. The data show some 2,400,000 clones, approximately 94% seen once. Sequenced sample: naive CD4+ T cells sorted from blood. Sample subset: CD45RA+ positively selected. These receptors were taken from a young man in good health.

V is TRBV9 and J is TRBJ2-5, with 7 nucleotides matching TRBD2. The CDR3 extends over 16 amino acids. Germline CDR1 SGDLS, CDR2 YYNGEE. The junction had 10 bases not matched to a gene; V was cut back by 0 bases and J by 5 bases. This CDR3 is CASSVGEGQGGETQYF. The DNA for the CDR3 is TGTGCCAGCAGCGTAGGCGAGGGCCAGGGAGGGGAGACCCAGTACTTC.

This clone is a singleton in its sample. The rearrangement joins TRBV6-6 to TRBJ2-7, with D uncertain. V was shortened by 7 bases and J by 4 bases, with 17 bases between the two germline ends. CDR3 size: 14 residues. Germline V gene lookup returns CDR1 MNHNY and CDR2 SVGAGI (reference sequence). The CDR3: CASKAGQDIYEQYF. In DNA, the CDR3 is TGTGCCAGCAAGGCCGGGCAGGATATTTACGAGCAGTACTTC.

In this sample, this clone turned up a few times. The rearrangement links TRBV6-1 to TRBJ1-6, with 7 positions matching TRBD1. The CDR3 covers 18 residues. Germline V gene lookup returns CDR1 MNHNS and CDR2 SASEGT. V trimming: 2 bases; J trimming: 5 bases; junction bases outside the gene matches: 12. CDR3 residues: CASSEFLDGTANNSPLHF. The CDR3 coding sequence is TGTGCCAGCAGTGAATTTCTTGATGGGACAGCAAATAATTCACCCCTCCACTTT.

Concerning this clone: Other DNA variants within this sample encode the same CDR3. V is TRBV11-2 and J is TRBJ2-3; maybe TRBD2 (6 bases). Per the germline V gene, CDR1 is SGHAT and CDR2 is FQNNGV. V gave up 0 bases and J gave up 5 bases, with 12 bases separating them. The CDR3 runs to 15 residues. The CDR3 DNA reads TGTGCCAGCAGCTTAGACGGCGGGAAGGGAGATACGCAGTATTTT. Translated, it gives CASSLDGGKGDTQYF. The variable domain in full, completed from reference TRBV11-2 and TRBJ2-3, reads EAGVAQSPRYKIIEKRQSVAFWCNPISGHATLYWYQQILGQGPKLLIQFQNNGVVDDSQLPKDRFSAERLKGVDSTLKIQPAKLEDSAVYLCASSLDGGKGDTQYFGPGTRLTVL.

J is TRBJ2-2 and V is TRBV30; D uncertain. This CDR3 is 15 amino acids long. The ends were cut back, 0 bases at V and 3 bases at J, with 11 bases in the middle. Germline CDR1 GTSNPN, CDR2 SVGIG (reference sequence). The CDR3 region is CAWSVWHRDTGELFF. DNA for the CDR3: TGTGCCTGGAGTGTGTGGCACCGTGACACCGGGGAGCTGTTTTTT.

The chain uses TRBV2 and TRBJ2-7; 8 bases are a match to TRBD1. With 8 bases clipped from V and 3 bases from J, the junction kept 9 bases outside the gene matches. The germline V gene has CDR1 SNHLY and CDR2 FYNNEI. CDR3 length: 14 amino acids. For the CDR3, the DNA is TGTGCCAGCCTAACCCAGGGGGCTGGCTACGAGCAGTACTTC. Translation: CASLTQGAGYEQYF.

The J gene is TRBJ1-2, the V gene TRBV6-5; the match to TRBD1 covers 7 bases. In germline, CDR1 is MNHEY, CDR2 SVGAGI. CDR3 length equals 15 residues. With 6 bases clipped from V and 4 bases from J, the junction kept 11 bases outside the gene matches. The CDR3 DNA is TGTGCCAGCAGCCGATCGAGACAGGGAGGCTATGGCTACACCTTC. It yields the protein CASSRSRQGGYGYTF.

The CDR3 reads CASRVHTGLNTEAFF. Written as DNA, the CDR3 is TGTGCCAGCAGGGTCCATACGGGGCTGAACACTGAAGCTTTCTTT. V usage is TRBV6-1 and J usage is TRBJ1-1, with D possibly TRBD1 on 5 matching bases. Germline loops: CDR1 MNHNS, CDR2 SASEGT. V shed 6 bases and J shed 0 bases, with 14 bases lying between them. CDR3 length: 15 amino acids.

V and J are TRBV7-9 and TRBJ2-1; no clear D gene. Germline lookup yields CDR1 SEHNR and CDR2 FQNEAQ (reference sequence). The CDR3 totals 12 residues. As DNA, the CDR3 is TGTACTTTGCAGGAATTCTACAATGAGCAGTTCTTC. Amino acid sequence: CTLQEFYNEQFF. The variable domain in full, completed from reference TRBV7-9 and TRBJ2-1, reads DTGVSQNPRHKITKRGQNVTFRCDPISEHNRLYWYRQTLGQGPEFLTYFQNEAQLEKSRLLSDRFSAERPKGSFSTLEIQRTEQGDSAMYLCTLQEFYNEQFFGPGTRLTVL.

This chain links TRBV30 with TRBJ1-5; D possibly corresponds to TRBD1 (5 bases). The germline gives CDR1 GTSNPN, CDR2 SVGIG (reference sequence). V shed 5 bases and J shed 4 bases, with 18 bases lying between them. The CDR3 has 15 residues. CDR3 nucleotide sequence: TGTGCCTGGGGCCCACCGGGACCGCTTAATCAGCCCCAGCATTTT. It is translated as CAWGPPGPLNQPQHF.

In its sample, this clone was seen once. The rearrangement joins TRBV10-3 to TRBJ1-4; D is unclear. In germline, CDR1 is ENHRY, CDR2 SYGVKD. The CDR3 runs to 14 residues. The V gene lost 2 bases and the J gene lost 8 bases, with 12 bases spanning the gap. DNA for the CDR3: TGTGCCATCAGTGAGGGGCCAAGAGGAGAAAAACTGTTTTTT. Protein product: CAISEGPRGEKLFF.

The chain couples TRBV7-2 to TRBJ2-3, with D possibly called TRBD1 or TRBD2 (5 bases each). This CDR3 spans 16 amino acids. Trimming left V 3 bases short and J 1 base short, with 14 bases between. Germline CDR1 SGHTA, CDR2 FQGNSA. This CDR3 reads CASSFFGGGRTDTQYF. The CDR3 nucleotides read TGTGCCAGCAGCTTTTTCGGTGGGGGACGCACAGATACGCAGTATTTT.

The chain recombines TRBV5-1 with TRBJ1-6; 7 bases agree with TRBD1. V shed 0 bases and J 9 bases; nucleotides not matched to a gene: 6. Germline values: CDR1 SGHRS, CDR2 YFSETQ. The CDR3 consists of 15 residues. CDR3 coding DNA: TGCGCCAGCAGCTTGGATAGGCAGGGGGGTTCACCCCTCCACTTT. Translated, it gives CASSLDRQGGSPLHF.

This rearrangement joins TRBV7-6 to TRBJ2-2, with TRBD2 matching over 13 bases. CDR3 length equals 16 residues. Trimming cost V 6 bases and J 3 bases; bases outside gene matches: 4. Germline V gives CDR1 SGHVS, CDR2 FNYEAQ. This CDR3 is CASSIGLAGDTGELFF. The CDR3 nucleotides are TGTGCCAGCAGTATAGGACTAGCGGGAGACACCGGGGAGCTGTTTTTT.

V and J are TRBV5-1 and TRBJ1-3, with D possibly being TRBD1 (5 bases). CDR1 SGHRS and CDR2 YFSETQ come from the germline V gene. The CDR3 totals 15 residues. Trimming stripped 1 base from V and 2 bases from J, with 10 bases between. The CDR3 DNA sequence: TGCGCCAGCAGCTTGCCGGGGACGACTGGAAACACCATATATTTT. Residues: CASSLPGTTGNTIYF.

This clone was observed a single time. The chain combines TRBV10-2 with TRBJ2-1; 10 bases line up with TRBD2. CDR1 is WSHSY and CDR2 is SAAADI in the germline V gene. This CDR3 has 14 residues. The V gene end was trimmed by 10 bases and the J gene end by 7 bases; junction bases not matched to a gene: 10. CDR3 region: CATTNSGGRNEQFF. DNA of the CDR3: TGCGCCACGACTAATAGCGGGGGGCGGAATGAGCAGTTCTTC.

Concerning this clone: A much larger clone sits a single nucleotide away, making a read error possible. The identical CDR3 is also encoded by other nucleotide sequences in the sample. The chain carries TRBV5-1 and TRBJ1-5; TRBD1 might be the D (6 bases). This CDR3 is built from 14 residues. From germline, CDR1 is SGHRS and CDR2 YFSETQ. CDR3 in DNA: TGCGCCAGCAGTTTGGAGGGGGGCAATCAGCCCCAGCATTTT. Amino acids: CASSLEGGNQPQHF. Based on the CDR3 plus reference TRBV5-1 and TRBJ1-5, the full variable domain is KAGVTQTPRYLIKTRGQQVTLSCSPISGHRSVSWYQQTPGQGLQFLFEYFSETQRNKGNFPGRFSGRQFSNSRSEMNVSTLELGDSALYLCASSLEGGNQPQHFGDGTRLSIL.

This clone showed up just once. This chain connects TRBV4-3 to TRBJ2-1; 9 bases are a match to TRBD1. Unmatched junction bases numbered 10, after V lost 2 bases and J lost 8 bases. In germline, CDR1 is LGHNA, CDR2 YSLEER. The CDR3 sequence is 16 residues long. CDR3 DNA: TGCGCCAGCAGCCAATTTGACAGGGGGGGAAGCGATGAGCAGTTCTTC. It codes for CASSQFDRGGSDEQFF.

In its sample, this clone was seen once. The chain joins TRBV6-6 to TRBJ1-3; 8 bases are a match to TRBD1. The trim removed 5 bases at V and 2 bases at J, leaving 5 bases unmatched. The CDR3 extends over 15 amino acids. Germline V gene sequence: CDR1 MNHNY, CDR2 SVGAGI (reference sequence). The CDR3, as DNA: TGTGCCAGCAGTCCAGGGGGCCCAACTGGAAACACCATATATTTT. Encoded protein: CASSPGGPTGNTIYF.

CDR3 sequence (DNA): TGTGCCTGGAGTGAACAGGGGAAAGGTGAAAAACTGTTTTTT. Translation: CAWSEQGKGEKLFF. The chain links TRBV30 to TRBJ1-4, with 7 nucleotides matching TRBD1. V shed 1 base, J shed 7 bases, and the junction held 6 bases outside the gene matches. Germline CDR1 and CDR2: GTSNPN and SVGIG (reference sequence). This CDR3 region has 14 residues.